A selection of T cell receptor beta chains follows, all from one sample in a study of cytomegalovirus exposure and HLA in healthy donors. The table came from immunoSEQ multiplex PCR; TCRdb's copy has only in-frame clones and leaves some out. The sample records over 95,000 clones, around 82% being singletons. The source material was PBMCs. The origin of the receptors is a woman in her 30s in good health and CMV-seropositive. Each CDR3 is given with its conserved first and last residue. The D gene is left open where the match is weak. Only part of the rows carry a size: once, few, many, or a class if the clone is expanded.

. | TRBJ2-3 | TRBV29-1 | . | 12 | CSVEVSRDTQYF | TGCAGCGTTGAAGTATCGAGGGATACGCAGTATTTT
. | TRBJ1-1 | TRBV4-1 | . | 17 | CASSPLGRIGVGKEAFF | TGCGCCAGCAGCCCTCTTGGGCGTATAGGCGTAGGAAAGGAAGCTTTCTTT
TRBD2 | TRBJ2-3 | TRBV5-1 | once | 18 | CASRHGLAGGNSTDTQYF | TGCGCCAGCAGACACGGACTAGCGGGAGGTAACAGCACAGATACGCAGTATTTT
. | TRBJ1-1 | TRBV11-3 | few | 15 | CASQTGREEYTEAFF | TGTGCCAGCCAGACAGGCCGGGAGGAGTACACTGAAGCTTTCTTT
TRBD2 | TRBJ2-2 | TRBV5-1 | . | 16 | CASSPLAGEDTGELFF | TGCGCCAGCAGCCCTTTAGCGGGAGAGGACACCGGGGAGCTGTTTTTT
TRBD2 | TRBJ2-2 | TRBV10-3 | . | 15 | CATGGLAGITGELFF | TGTGCCACGGGGGGACTAGCGGGAATCACCGGGGAGCTGTTTTTT
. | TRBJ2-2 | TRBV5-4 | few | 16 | CASTPLAGSPTGELFF | TGTGCCAGCACCCCACTCGCAGGAAGCCCCACCGGGGAGCTGTTTTTT
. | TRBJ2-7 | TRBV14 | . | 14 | CASSNRDWPYEQYF | TGTGCCAGCAGCAACCGGGACTGGCCCTACGAGCAGTACTTC
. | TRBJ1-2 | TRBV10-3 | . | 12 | CATGDVAYGYTF | TGTGCCACAGGGGACGTGGCCTATGGCTACACCTTC
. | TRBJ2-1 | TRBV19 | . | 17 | CASSTRLTPYSYNEQFF | TGTGCCAGTAGTACGCGACTAACCCCATACTCCTACAATGAGCAGTTCTTC
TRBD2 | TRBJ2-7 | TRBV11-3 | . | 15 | CASSLDLAGFYEQYF | TGTGCCAGCAGCTTAGATCTAGCGGGATTCTACGAGCAGTACTTC
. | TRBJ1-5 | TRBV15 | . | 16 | CATSKGGVMGNQPQHF | TGTGCCACCAGCAAAGGAGGGGTAATGGGCAATCAGCCCCAGCATTTT
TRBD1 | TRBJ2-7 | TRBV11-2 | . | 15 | CASSLVGTGGYEQYF | TGTGCCAGCAGCTTAGTTGGGACAGGGGGCTACGAGCAGTACTTC
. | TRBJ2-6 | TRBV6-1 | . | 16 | CASSEPSYSGANVLTF | TGTGCCAGCAGTGAACCCAGTTACTCTGGGGCCAACGTCCTGACTTTC
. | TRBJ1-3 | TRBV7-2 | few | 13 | CASSPRVGQGMYF | TGTGCCAGCAGCCCTCGGGTTGGGCAGGGGATGTATTTT